The entry below describes one TCR beta chain. Its matching antigen is unknown. TCRdb keeps only in-frame clones here, not all; method: immunoSEQ multiplex PCR. The data show some 190,000 clones, around 86% seen once. The data were taken from a study of cytomegalovirus exposure and HLA in healthy donors. Study findings and constraints: In vitro data verified a few CMV-associated chains as specific for CMV antigens. The classifier reportedly diagnosed cytomegalovirus status with high specificity and sensitivity.

The CDR3 runs 14 residues. Per the germline V gene, CDR1 is SGDLS and CDR2 is YYNGEE. The V end was cut by 0 bases, the J end by 2 bases, with 8 bases between. The sequenced sample consisted of PBMCs. The TCR originated in a woman under 30 in good health and CMV-seronegative. This sequence joins TRBV9 and TRBJ2-5; D uncertain. The CDR3 is CASSVDQRQETQYF. The CDR3 DNA reads as TGTGCCAGCAGCGTAGACCAGCGTCAAGAGACCCAGTACTTC.